Below, one TCR beta chain is given with its context. Antigen unknown. Enrollment shut out patients with autoimmune disease history or systemic immunosuppression. The investigators sampled blood at baseline, at cycle 4 day 1, and at cycle 7 day 1. The sample originates from a study of OX40 agonist ivuxolimab in advanced cancers. As for the study in general: Ivuxolimab is an agonistic anti-OX40 (CD134) antibody, and patients were treated with it. Study results and limitations: Partial responders treated at 0.1-3.0 mg/kg exhibited clonal expansion among the lowest measured.

The germline CDR1 and CDR2 sequences are LNHDA and SQIVND (reference sequence). V shed 3 bases and J shed 1 base, with 15 bases lying between them. The CDR3 spans 16 residues. Assay used: immunoSEQ multiplex PCR; TCRdb lists only in-frame clones, some missing. Among 58,000 or so clones listed, 83% were seen once. The clonotype comes from an adult with an advanced solid tumor such as melanoma, head and neck, liver or kidney cancer. The gene calls are TRBV19 and TRBJ2-5, with D possibly being TRBD2 (5 bases). Sample: CD4+ or CD8+ T cells sorted from blood, taken in a trial of the OX40 agonist ivuxolimab. The DNA of the CDR3 is TGTGCCAGTAGTATTGAGGGATCGCGGGCCCAAGAGACCCAGTACTTC. Its translation: CASSIEGSRAQETQYF.